This T cell receptor (beta chain) was captured by sequencing in a study of vaccination effects on CD4 cells after COVID-19. Study-wide context: Antigen-specific CD4+ T cells expanded by the ViraFEST assay with viral peptide pools were then sequenced. Following the second dose by a median of 72 days, the post-vaccine samples were obtained. Study-wide points: At late timepoints after vaccination, vaccine- and infection-induced clones shrank markedly.

About this clone itself: Its antigen is unknown.

Clones were read by immunoSEQ multiplex PCR, and TCRdb kept only the in-frame ones, dropping some. The sample gives around 49,000 clones, about three quarters of which show up once; about 10% is in the top ten. Deletions cut 2 bases from V and 4 bases from J, with 3 bases between. CDR3 size: 11 residues. In germline, CDR1 is LGHDT, CDR2 YNNKEL (reference sequence). Having been cultured for around ten days, the cells underwent CD4+ T cell isolation. Each person got two doses of an mRNA SARS-CoV-2 vaccine, BNT162b2 or mRNA-1273. The vaccine recipients had no prior SARS-CoV-2 infection, with negative nucleocapsid antibodies.

This specimen consisted of CD4+ T cells from PBMCs cultured without peptide, obtained after COVID-19 vaccination. The gene calls are TRBV3-1 (or the pseudogene TRBV3-2) and TRBJ2-7; D gene unclear. The TCR originated in a human donor who received a COVID-19 vaccine. CDR3 in DNA: TGTGCCAGCAGCCAACGGTACGAGCAGTACTTC. Encoded protein: CASSQRYEQYF.